This T cell receptor beta chain came from a study of T cell repertoires in cytomegalovirus infection. Study details: HLA-C-restricted CMV epitopes, recently identified, and well-studied HLA-B-restricted ones were used by the study. An indication of both CMV infection and matching HLA type came from public TCR beta signatures. Study findings and constraints: Summed frequency of public TCR beta families distinguished CMV carriers with the relevant HLA. In two of eight donors, the top clonotype was HLA-C-restricted CMV-specific.

TCRdb redid the calling of the reads with MiXCR, one entry per CDR3 protein. The sample comprises hundreds of thousands of distinct CDR3 sequences, around 35% of which are singletons, and roughly 18% rests with the top ten. Only one count was recorded for this clonotype. Its antigen is not identified. The sequence was obtained from a human donor in good health (CMV status not recorded). Some clones in this sample may be carry-over from other donors' samples. Sequenced material: cultured PBMCs, taken from culture after CMV antigen stimulation.

Here the CDR3 reads CAISAGGYEQYF. The DNA of the CDR3 is TGTGCCATCTCGGCAGGGGGGTACGAGCAGTACTTC. The genes are TRBV10-3 and TRBJ2-7; D may be TRBD1 (7 bases). The CDR3 is 12 residues long. Germline V gene data show CDR1 as ENHRY and CDR2 as SYGVKD. The V and J ends lost 8 bases and 4 bases respectively, with 12 bases between them.